This is a list of T cell receptor beta chains from one sample in a study of shared clonotypes between healthy human individuals. TCRdb's copy holds only in-frame clones and misses some; the assay was immunoSEQ multiplex PCR. The profile shows about 480,000 clones, 60% to 80% of them singletons. Material: PBMCs. The receptors originated from a woman aged 40 to 50 in good health. Some clones in this sample may be carry-over from other donors' samples. Both conserved end residues are part of each CDR3. The D gene is left open where the match is weak. Rows may omit the clone size; those that give it use once, few, many or a size class.

D	J	V	length	size	CDR3	DNA
-	TRBJ2-7	TRBV28	14	-	CASSKPASRYEQYF	TGTGCCAGCAGTAAACCCGCTTCTAGGTACGAGCAGTACTTC
TRBD2	TRBJ2-1	TRBV6-1	15	-	CASRAGGNPYNEQFF	TGTGCCAGCAGGGCGGGAGGGAATCCCTACAATGAGCAGTTCTTC
TRBD2	TRBJ2-3	TRBV27	16	-	CASSGRTSGPTDTQYF	TGTGCCAGCAGTGGGCGGACTAGCGGCCCCACAGATACGCAGTATTTT
TRBD1	TRBJ2-3	TRBV6-5	15	-	CASRGTGASTDTQYF	TGTGCCAGCAGGGGGACAGGGGCTAGCACAGATACGCAGTATTTT
TRBD2	TRBJ2-2	TRBV28	15	-	CASSLAGVGTGELFF	TGTGCCAGCAGTCTAGCGGGAGTCGGGACCGGGGAGCTGTTTTTT
-	TRBJ1-1	TRBV28	13	few	CASSLSGGTEAFF	TGTGCCAGCAGTTTATCTGGGGGCACTGAAGCTTTCTTT
-	TRBJ2-1	TRBV21-1	16	-	CASSKEQRLSRDEQFF	TGTGCCAGCAGCAAAGAACAGCGGCTAAGCAGGGATGAGCAGTTCTTC
-	TRBJ1-3	TRBV28	15	-	CASSLGSGFGNTIYF	TGTGCCAGCAGTTTGGGGTCAGGGTTTGGAAACACCATATATTTT
TRBD2	TRBJ2-5	TRBV6-6	15	once	CASSYSLAPQETQYF	TGTGCCAGCAGTTACTCACTAGCGCCACAAGAGACCCAGTACTTC
TRBD2	TRBJ2-3	TRBV18	17	-	CASSPGLAGTGTDTQYF	TGTGCCAGCTCACCGGGACTAGCGGGAACTGGCACAGATACGCAGTATTTT
-	TRBJ2-4	TRBV7-2	14	-	CASTQGGGANIQYF	TGTGCCAGCACCCAGGGGGGAGGTGCAAATATTCAGTACTTC
TRBD2	TRBJ2-7	TRBV5-1	16	-	CASSWARGDYSYEQYF	TGCGCCAGCAGCTGGGCCCGGGGGGATTACTCCTACGAGCAGTACTTC
-	TRBJ2-5	TRBV7-7	16	-	CASSPLFVGRGETQYF	TGTGCTAGCAGCCCCCTTTTTGTGGGCCGGGGAGAGACCCAGTACTTC
TRBD1	TRBJ1-5	TRBV2	14	medium-sized	CASGGQGASGPQHF	TGTGCCAGCGGCGGACAGGGTGCGTCTGGGCCCCAGCATTTT
TRBD2	TRBJ2-3	TRBV27	20	once	CASSFFPPSGRAGQGDTQYF	TGTGCCAGCAGTTTTTTCCCCCCTAGCGGGAGGGCAGGGCAGGGAGATACGCAGTATTTT
-	TRBJ1-2	TRBV18	14	-	CASSPPGVDYGYTF	TGTGCCAGCTCACCACCAGGGGTGGACTATGGCTACACCTTC
-	TRBJ2-7	TRBV28	17	-	CASSLAGGRFTSYEQYF	TGTGCCAGCAGTCTCGCTGGGGGGAGGTTCACCTCCTACGAGCAGTACTTC
-	TRBJ2-1	TRBV29-1	10	-	CSVAHNEQFF	TGCAGCGTCGCCCACAATGAGCAGTTCTTC
TRBD2	TRBJ2-7	TRBV6-5	14	-	CASSPGLAGSEQYF	TGTGCCAGCAGCCCGGGACTAGCGGGATCAGAGCAGTACTTC
-	TRBJ1-2	TRBV28	15	-	CASSKRGATGYGYTF	TGTGCCAGCAGTAAAAGGGGGGCGACCGGCTATGGCTACACCTTC
-	TRBJ2-1	TRBV7-2	13	-	CASSLGRGLEQFF	TGTGCCAGCAGCTTGGGTAGGGGCCTTGAGCAGTTCTTC
-	TRBJ2-7	TRBV27	13	few	CASSSIVQTEQYF	TGTGCCAGCAGTTCCATAGTCCAGACCGAGCAGTACTTC
-	TRBJ2-7	TRBV10-1	13	-	CASSATRTNEQYF	TGCGCCAGCAGTGCGACTAGAACCAACGAGCAGTACTTC
-	TRBJ2-7	TRBV5-1	15	once	CASSFLSTSSYEQYF	TGCGCCAGCAGCTTTTTAAGCACGAGCTCCTACGAGCAGTACTTC
-	TRBJ1-1	TRBV2	13	-	CAGKGPMNTEAFF	TGTGCCGGAAAGGGGCCCATGAACACTGAAGCTTTCTTT
-	TRBJ2-1	TRBV11-2	12	-	CASSSLALEQFF	TGTGCCAGCAGCTCACTAGCCCTAGAGCAGTTCTTC
-	TRBJ1-5	TRBV7-9	15	-	CASSLGGPSNQPQHF	TGTGCCAGCAGCTTAGGGGGTCCTAGCAATCAGCCCCAGCATTTT
-	TRBJ2-2	TRBV4-2	17	-	CASSQVPQSYLAGELFF	TGTGCCAGCAGCCAGGTCCCCCAGAGCTATTTGGCCGGGGAGCTGTTTTTT
-	TRBJ2-1	TRBV29-1	14	-	CSVGLAGAGNEQFF	TGCAGCGTTGGGCTAGCCGGAGCCGGGAATGAGCAGTTCTTC
TRBD1	TRBJ2-7	TRBV5-5	15	-	CASSATGTDPYEQYF	TGTGCCAGCAGCGCTACCGGGACAGACCCCTACGAGCAGTACTTC
-	TRBJ1-5	TRBV25-1	12	-	CASSEYGQPQHF	TGTGCCAGCAGTGAATATGGACAGCCCCAGCATTTT
-	TRBJ2-7	TRBV7-2	12	-	CASSLPPAEQYF	TGTGCCAGCAGCTTGCCCCCAGCGGAGCAGTACTTC
TRBD1	TRBJ1-1	TRBV19	21	-	CASSIQPFSHRDRGKNTEAFF	TGTGCCAGTAGTATACAGCCCTTTAGCCACCGGGACAGGGGAAAAAACACTGAAGCTTTCTTT
-	TRBJ1-1	TRBV21-1	14	few	CASSGRQAHTEAFF	TGTGCCAGCAGCGGGCGACAGGCTCACACTGAAGCTTTCTTT
-	TRBJ2-1	TRBV5-4	13	-	CASSLASYNEQFF	TGTGCCAGCAGCTTGGCATCCTACAATGAGCAGTTCTTC
-	TRBJ1-1	TRBV30	12	-	CAGNRGSTEAFF	TGTGCCGGAAATCGGGGGAGCACTGAAGCTTTCTTT
-	TRBJ1-1	TRBV9	14	-	CASSVGLEDTEAFF	TGTGCCAGCAGCGTAGGACTCGAGGACACTGAAGCTTTCTTT
TRBD1	TRBJ1-4	TRBV27	13	-	CASSRRQGAELFF	TGTGCCAGCAGTAGGAGACAGGGTGCAGAACTGTTTTTT
-	TRBJ2-2	TRBV19	13	-	CASSNGDTGELFF	TGTGCCAGTAGTAATGGAGACACCGGGGAGCTGTTTTTT
TRBD1	TRBJ1-1	TRBV6-6	15	-	CASSGAGQGGTEAFF	TGTGCCAGCAGTGGGGCGGGACAGGGAGGTACTGAAGCTTTCTTT
-	TRBJ2-1	TRBV14	19	-	CASSEGRRRLAGRSVGKFF	TGTGCCAGCAGCGAGGGTAGACGGCGCCTGGCGGGACGATCGGTTGGGAAGTTCTTC
-	TRBJ1-1	TRBV6-1	13	-	CASSGSLNTEAFF	TGTGCCAGCAGTGGCAGCTTGAACACTGAAGCTTTCTTT
-	TRBJ1-1	TRBV5-1	16	-	CASSLRPRTAGAEAFF	TGCGCCAGCAGCCTTAGACCCAGGACCGCCGGCGCTGAAGCTTTCTTT
TRBD2	TRBJ2-5	TRBV5-4	13	once	CASTDGLAAEQYF	TGTGCCAGCACCGATGGGCTAGCGGCGGAGCAGTACTTC
TRBD1	TRBJ2-7	TRBV27	13	few	CASRPGQSYEQYF	TGTGCCAGCAGGCCGGGACAGTCGTACGAGCAGTACTTC
-	TRBJ2-5	TRBV6-1	14	-	CASSEAGYQETQYF	TGTGCCAGCAGTGAAGCGGGGTACCAAGAGACCCAGTACTTC
TRBD1	TRBJ2-3	TRBV7-7	13	-	CASSWDRSDTQYF	TGTGCTAGCAGCTGGGACAGGTCAGATACGCAGTATTTT
-	TRBJ2-3	TRBV18	14	few	CASSPSGSTDTQYF	TGTGCCAGCTCACCCTCCGGGAGCACAGATACGCAGTATTTT
-	TRBJ2-1	TRBV27	16	-	CASSSRTTTDHNEQFF	TGTGCCAGCAGTTCCCGGACTACAACCGACCACAATGAGCAGTTCTTC
-	TRBJ2-5	TRBV5-1	12	-	CASSAGTWAQYF	TGCGCCAGCAGCGCCGGGACTTGGGCCCAGTACTTC
TRBD1	TRBJ2-7	TRBV5-1	13	-	CASGSGQGGEQYF	TGCGCCAGCGGTAGTGGACAGGGAGGCGAGCAGTACTTC